Listed below are T cell receptor beta chains from one sample, sequenced in a study of T cell responses to AZD1222 COVID-19 vaccine. The data were produced by immunoSEQ multiplex PCR, yet TCRdb's version contains in-frame clones alone and is incomplete. Among around 120,000 clones, about 90% were seen once, and the ten largest hold around 8.6%. The input for sequencing was peripheral blood, taken on day 0 of AZD1222 vaccination. Every receptor here comes from an adult in good health. Both conserved end residues are trimmed from each CDR3. A D gene is named only where the DNA matches it firmly.

V gene: TRBV5-4; J gene: TRBJ2-1; D gene: TRBD1; CDR3 protein: ASSLAGQGAFNEQF
V gene: TRBV27; J gene: TRBJ1-2; D gene: -; CDR3 protein: ASSLREGYGYT
V gene: TRBV19; J gene: TRBJ2-7; D gene: -; CDR3 protein: ASSPGLHYEQY
V gene: TRBV2; J gene: TRBJ2-2; D gene: -; CDR3 protein: ASSIAGELF
V gene: TRBV14; J gene: TRBJ2-7; D gene: TRBD1; CDR3 protein: ASSHRDRGYEQY
V gene: TRBV7-4; J gene: TRBJ1-1; D gene: -; CDR3 protein: ASSFGGGRHTEAF
V gene: TRBV10-2; J gene: TRBJ2-3; D gene: TRBD2; CDR3 protein: ASSETLAGEGIGTDTQY
V gene: TRBV7-2; J gene: TRBJ1-1; D gene: -; CDR3 protein: ASRLGQLNTEAF
V gene: TRBV6-1; J gene: TRBJ1-1; D gene: -; CDR3 protein: ASSENRGGIAEAF
V gene: TRBV7-3; J gene: TRBJ2-3; D gene: -; CDR3 protein: ASSPSEVTDTQY
V gene: TRBV3-1/TRBV3-2; J gene: TRBJ1-4; D gene: -; CDR3 protein: ASSQESGRTNEKLF
V gene: TRBV12-3/TRBV12-4; J gene: TRBJ1-1; D gene: -; CDR3 protein: ASSLTVNTEAF
V gene: TRBV6-2/TRBV6-3; J gene: TRBJ1-5; D gene: TRBD1; CDR3 protein: ASSYSFGQVILGSNQPQH
V gene: TRBV7-8; J gene: TRBJ2-1; D gene: -; CDR3 protein: ASSPGWGEQF
V gene: TRBV5-1; J gene: TRBJ2-7; D gene: TRBD2; CDR3 protein: ASSLASGHSYEQY
V gene: TRBV30; J gene: TRBJ1-1; D gene: -; CDR3 protein: AWSSGVNTEAF
V gene: TRBV6-1; J gene: TRBJ2-3; D gene: -; CDR3 protein: ASGSTSRRDTQY
V gene: TRBV6-5; J gene: TRBJ2-2; D gene: -; CDR3 protein: ASSYPRGAAGELF
V gene: TRBV28; J gene: TRBJ1-1; D gene: TRBD1; CDR3 protein: ASNPGTGGVDMAF
V gene: TRBV20-1; J gene: TRBJ1-4; D gene: -; CDR3 protein: SARGNEKLF
V gene: TRBV5-1; J gene: TRBJ1-6; D gene: -; CDR3 protein: ASSFYGGTDSPLH
V gene: TRBV18; J gene: TRBJ1-5; D gene: TRBD1; CDR3 protein: ASSPSEGGLGYSNQPQH
V gene: TRBV3-1/TRBV3-2; J gene: TRBJ1-2; D gene: -; CDR3 protein: ASSPILGQANYGYT
V gene: TRBV5-1; J gene: TRBJ1-1; D gene: TRBD1; CDR3 protein: ASSLVGRGREVGAF
V gene: TRBV2; J gene: TRBJ1-5; D gene: -; CDR3 protein: ASSADSRQPQH
V gene: TRBV9; J gene: TRBJ2-2; D gene: -; CDR3 protein: ASSVKARGTGELF
V gene: TRBV9; J gene: TRBJ2-1; D gene: TRBD2; CDR3 protein: ASSVVGGNNEQF
V gene: TRBV30; J gene: TRBJ2-1; D gene: -; CDR3 protein: AWNVVGGNEQF
V gene: TRBV21-1; J gene: TRBJ2-7; D gene: -; CDR3 protein: ASSNRGREAYEQY
V gene: TRBV5-1; J gene: TRBJ2-1; D gene: -; CDR3 protein: ASSHLDEQF
V gene: TRBV6-6; J gene: TRBJ2-2; D gene: -; CDR3 protein: ASTSGQNTGELF
V gene: TRBV27; J gene: TRBJ1-5; D gene: -; CDR3 protein: ASLPFGQGGNQPQH
V gene: TRBV9; J gene: TRBJ1-2; D gene: -; CDR3 protein: ASSGRTAANYGYT
V gene: TRBV11-1; J gene: TRBJ2-5; D gene: -; CDR3 protein: ASSHGTFQETQY
V gene: TRBV5-8; J gene: TRBJ1-1; D gene: -; CDR3 protein: ASSLGRGRNTEAF
V gene: TRBV30; J gene: TRBJ2-3; D gene: TRBD2; CDR3 protein: AWGSGTSGHTDTQY
V gene: TRBV7-2; J gene: TRBJ2-1; D gene: -; CDR3 protein: ASSNLNEQF
V gene: TRBV5-6; J gene: TRBJ1-6; D gene: -; CDR3 protein: ASRSGSTYNSPLH
V gene: TRBV2; J gene: TRBJ2-5; D gene: TRBD2; CDR3 protein: ASRATRAGGETQY
V gene: TRBV12-3/TRBV12-4; J gene: TRBJ2-7; D gene: -; CDR3 protein: ASSRESVQY